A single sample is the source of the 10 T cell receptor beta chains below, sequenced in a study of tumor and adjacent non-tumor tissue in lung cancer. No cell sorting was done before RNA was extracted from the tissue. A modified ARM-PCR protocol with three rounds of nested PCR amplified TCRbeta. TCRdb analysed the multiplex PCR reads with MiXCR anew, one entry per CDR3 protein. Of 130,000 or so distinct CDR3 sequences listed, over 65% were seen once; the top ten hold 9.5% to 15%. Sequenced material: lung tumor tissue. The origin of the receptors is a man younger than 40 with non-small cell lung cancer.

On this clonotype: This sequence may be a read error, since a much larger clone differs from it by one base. The CDR3 is CARGAGLLAQYF. The DNA of the CDR3 is TGTGCCCGTGGGGCGGGCCTTCTGGCCCAGTACTTC. The chain links TRBV6-2 or TRBV6-3 to TRBJ2-5, with D tentatively TRBD1 or TRBD2 (5 bases each). The V gene's germline CDR1 is MNHEY and CDR2 SVGEGT. The CDR3 totals 12 residues. V gave up 11 bases and J gave up 9 bases, with 19 bases separating them.

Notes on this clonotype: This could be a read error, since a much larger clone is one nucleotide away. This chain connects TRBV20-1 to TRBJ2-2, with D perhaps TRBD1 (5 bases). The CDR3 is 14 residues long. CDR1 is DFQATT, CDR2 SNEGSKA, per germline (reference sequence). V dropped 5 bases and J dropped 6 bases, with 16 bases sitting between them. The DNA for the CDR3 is TGCAGTGCTCAGACAAGGGGCGATGCCGGGGAGCTGTTTTTT. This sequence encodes CSAQTRGDAGELFF.

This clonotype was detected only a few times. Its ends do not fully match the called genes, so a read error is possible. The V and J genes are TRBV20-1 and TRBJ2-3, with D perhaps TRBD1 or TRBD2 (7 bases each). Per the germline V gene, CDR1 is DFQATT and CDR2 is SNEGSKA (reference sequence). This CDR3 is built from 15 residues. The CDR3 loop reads CSASSCGGGTVTQYF. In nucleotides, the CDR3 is TGCAGTGCTAGCTCCTGCGGGGGTGGGACAGTTACGCAGTATTTT.

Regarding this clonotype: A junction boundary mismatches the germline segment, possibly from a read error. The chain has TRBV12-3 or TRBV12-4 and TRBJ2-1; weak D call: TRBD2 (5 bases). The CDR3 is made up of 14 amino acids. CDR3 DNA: TGTGCCAGCAGCCCATTGGAGACTAACAATGGGCAGTTCTTC. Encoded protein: CASSPLETNNGQFF.

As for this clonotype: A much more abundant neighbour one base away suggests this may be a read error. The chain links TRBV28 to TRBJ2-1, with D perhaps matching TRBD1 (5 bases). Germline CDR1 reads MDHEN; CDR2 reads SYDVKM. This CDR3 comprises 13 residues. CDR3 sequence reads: CARSTGVYNEQFF. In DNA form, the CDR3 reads TGTGCCCGCAGCACAGGTGTATACAATGAGCAGTTCTTC.

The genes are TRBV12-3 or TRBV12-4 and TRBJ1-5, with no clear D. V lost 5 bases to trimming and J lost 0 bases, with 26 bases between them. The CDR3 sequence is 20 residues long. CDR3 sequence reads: CASSRAWARHGPDSNQPQHF. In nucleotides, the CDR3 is TGTGCCAGCAGTAGGGCCTGGGCCAGACACGGCCCGGATAGCAATCAGCCCCAGCATTTT.

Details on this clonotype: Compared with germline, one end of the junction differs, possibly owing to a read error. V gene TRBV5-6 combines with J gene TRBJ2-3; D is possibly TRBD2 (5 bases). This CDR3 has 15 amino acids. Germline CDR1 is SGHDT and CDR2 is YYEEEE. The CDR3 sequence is CASSLDYSSIDTQYF. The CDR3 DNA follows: TGTGCCAGCAGCTTGGACTACTCTAGCATAGATACGCAGTATTTT.

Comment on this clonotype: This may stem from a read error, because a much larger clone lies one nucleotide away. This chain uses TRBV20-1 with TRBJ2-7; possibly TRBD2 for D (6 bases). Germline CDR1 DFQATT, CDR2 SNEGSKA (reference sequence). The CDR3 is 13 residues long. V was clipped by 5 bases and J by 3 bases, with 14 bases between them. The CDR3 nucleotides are TGCAGTGCTTACCGGGACTCCTTCTACGAGCAGTACTTC. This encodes CSAYRDSFYEQYF.

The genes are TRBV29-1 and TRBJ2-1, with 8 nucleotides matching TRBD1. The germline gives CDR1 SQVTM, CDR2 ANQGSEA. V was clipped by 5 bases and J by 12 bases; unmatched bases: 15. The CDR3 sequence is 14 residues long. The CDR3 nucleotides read TGCAGCGTTACGGCAGGGGGCTCCCGGGATGGGCAGTTCTTC. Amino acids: CSVTAGGSRDGQFF.

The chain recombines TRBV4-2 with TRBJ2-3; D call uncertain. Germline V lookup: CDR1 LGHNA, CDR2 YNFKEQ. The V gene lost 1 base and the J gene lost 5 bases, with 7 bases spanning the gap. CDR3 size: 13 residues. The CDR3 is CASSQVVGDTQYF. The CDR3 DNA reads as TGTGCCAGCAGCCAAGTCGTGGGAGATACGCAGTATTTT.